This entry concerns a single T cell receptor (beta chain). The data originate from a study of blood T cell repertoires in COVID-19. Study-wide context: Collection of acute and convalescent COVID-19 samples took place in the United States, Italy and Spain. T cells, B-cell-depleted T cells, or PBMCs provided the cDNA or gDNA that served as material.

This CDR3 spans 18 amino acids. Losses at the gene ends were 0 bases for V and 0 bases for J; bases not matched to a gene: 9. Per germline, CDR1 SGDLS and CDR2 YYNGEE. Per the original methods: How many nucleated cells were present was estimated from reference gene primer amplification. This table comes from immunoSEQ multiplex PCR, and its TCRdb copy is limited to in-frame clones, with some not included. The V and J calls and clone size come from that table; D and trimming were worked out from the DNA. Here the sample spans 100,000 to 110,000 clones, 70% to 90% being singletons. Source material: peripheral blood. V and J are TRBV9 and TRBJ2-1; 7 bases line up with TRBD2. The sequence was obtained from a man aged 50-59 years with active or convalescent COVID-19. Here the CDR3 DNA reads TGTGCCAGCAGCGTAGCTCCCAGTGAGCGGGACTCCTACAATGAGCAGTTCTTC. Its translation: CASSVAPSERDSYNEQFF.